What follows are 21 T cell receptor beta chains derived from one specimen sequenced in a study of T cell responses to AZD1222 COVID-19 vaccine. TCRdb keeps only in-frame clones here, not all; method: immunoSEQ multiplex PCR. The table has about 130,000 clones, 94% seen once. The sequenced sample was peripheral blood, obtained on day 0 of AZD1222 vaccination. These receptors all stem from an adult in good health.

CDR3 loop: CASSGPDTYNEQFF. The CDR3 DNA reads as TGTGCCAGCAGCGGACCAGACACTTACAATGAGCAGTTCTTC. The rearrangement links TRBV9 to TRBJ2-1; D gene unclear. This CDR3 spans 14 amino acids. Germline-derived CDR1 and CDR2 are SGDLS and YYNGEE. V was pared by 3 bases and J by 4 bases, with 11 bases between. Looking up the rest from reference TRBV9 and TRBJ2-1 gives the full variable domain: DSGVTQTPKHLITATGQRVTLRCSPRSGDLSVYWYQQSLDQGLQFLIQYYNGEERAKGNILERFSAQQFPDLHSELNLSSLELGDSALYFCASSGPDTYNEQFFGPGTRLTVL.

As regards this clone: At the DNA level, this CDR3 is encoded by other sequences in the same sample as well. V usage is TRBV6-1 and J usage is TRBJ1-1; D is unclear. Trimming removed 2 bases from V and 1 base from J, with 11 bases in between. CDR1 and CDR2 from the germline V gene are MNHNS and SASEGT. This CDR3 contains 15 residues. The CDR3 here is CASSESLWGNTEAFF. CDR3 sequence (DNA): TGTGCCAGCAGTGAATCCCTTTGGGGGAACACTGAAGCTTTCTTT.

J is TRBJ1-2 and V is TRBV5-1, with D hard to call. The CDR3 consists of 14 residues. Germline lookup yields CDR1 SGHRS and CDR2 YFSETQ. V was shortened by 0 bases and J by 0 bases, with 6 bases between the two germline ends. CDR3 region: CASSLGSTNYGYTF. The CDR3 DNA is TGCGCCAGCAGCTTGGGTAGTACTAACTATGGCTACACCTTC.

This clone was seen a single time. The chain employs TRBV7-9 and TRBJ1-4; the match to TRBD1 covers 8 bases. CDR3 length equals 14 residues. Germline assignment: CDR1 SEHNR and CDR2 FQNEAQ (reference sequence). V shed 6 bases and J 5 bases; nucleotides not matched to a gene: 5. The CDR3 spells CASRLQGGNEKLFF. In nucleotides, the CDR3 is TGTGCCAGCAGATTACAGGGGGGAAATGAAAAACTGTTTTTT.

The rearrangement links TRBV7-6 to TRBJ2-3, with D possibly matching TRBD1 (6 bases). The germline V gene has CDR1 SGHVS and CDR2 FNYEAQ. CDR3 size: 15 residues. The ends were cut back, 6 bases at V and 2 bases at J, with 15 bases in the middle. The CDR3 sequence: CASSSKGTHTDTQYF. The CDR3 DNA sequence: TGTGCCAGCAGTTCCAAGGGGACACACACAGATACGCAGTATTTT.

This sequence joins TRBV5-1 and TRBJ1-2, with D uncertain. Trimming removed 0 bases at V and 8 bases at J, with 11 bases between. CDR1 SGHRS and CDR2 YFSETQ come from the germline V gene. The CDR3 contains 13 residues. This chain's CDR3 is CASSLDGVGGYTF. The CDR3 DNA reads TGCGCCAGCAGCTTGGATGGGGTAGGCGGCTACACCTTC.

The chain has TRBV2 and TRBJ2-1; a possible D gene is TRBD2 (7 bases). Per germline, CDR1 SNHLY and CDR2 FYNNEI. V was trimmed by 6 bases and J by 4 bases, leaving 19 bases between them. The CDR3 extends over 16 amino acids. The chain's CDR3 is CASRGGGRQVYNEQFF. The DNA of the CDR3 is TGTGCCAGCAGGGGGGGAGGGCGACAGGTATACAATGAGCAGTTCTTC.

The chain couples TRBV30 to TRBJ1-4; D remains unclear. Trimming left V 4 bases short and J 6 bases short, with 6 bases between. Germline CDR1 GTSNPN, CDR2 SVGIG (reference sequence). This CDR3 has 11 residues. CDR3 in amino acids: CAWTRDEKLFF. DNA of the CDR3: TGTGCCTGGACTCGGGATGAAAAACTGTTTTTT. The full variable domain, its missing parts supplied by reference TRBV30 and TRBJ1-4, is SQTIHQWPATLVQPVGSPLSLECTVEGTSNPNLYWYRQAAGRGLQLLFYSVGIGQISSEVPQNLSASRPQDRQFILSSKKLLLSDSGFYLCAWTRDEKLFFGSGTQLSVL.

V and J are TRBV18 and TRBJ2-7; D is unresolved. Trimming took 4 bases from V and 1 from J, leaving 2 bases between them. The V gene's germline CDR1 is KGHSH and CDR2 LQKENI. The CDR3 totals 11 residues. Written as DNA, the CDR3 is TGTGCCAGCTCACTTTCCTACGAGCAGTACTTC. Its translation is CASSLSYEQYF.

This chain uses TRBV28 with TRBJ2-3, with D perhaps matching TRBD2 (6 bases). Germline assignment: CDR1 MDHEN and CDR2 SYDVKM. V was shortened by 1 base and J by 5 bases, with 10 bases between the two germline ends. The CDR3 loop spans 14 amino acids. As DNA, the CDR3 is TGTGCCAGCAGTTTATTAGCGGCCGGAGATACGCAGTATTTT. Its protein is CASSLLAAGDTQYF.

The V and J genes are TRBV5-1 and TRBJ1-1; D gene uncertain. The V end was cut by 4 bases, the J end by 2 bases, with 15 bases between. The length of the CDR3 is 15 residues. Germline CDR1 is SGHRS and CDR2 is YFSETQ. As DNA, the CDR3 is TGCGCCAGCAGCGGGCAGTCGGGATCAAACACTGAAGCTTTCTTT. This sequence encodes CASSGQSGSNTEAFF.

This clone was detected a few times. The chain uses TRBV18 and TRBJ1-1; 7 nucleotides line up with TRBD1. CDR1 is KGHSH and CDR2 is LQKENI in the germline V gene. Germline trimming cut 3 bases from V and 1 base from J; bases unmatched to any gene: 8. This CDR3 has 16 amino acids. The CDR3 is CASSPQTGSSNTEAFF. The CDR3 bases are TGTGCCAGCTCACCTCAGACAGGGTCCTCGAACACTGAAGCTTTCTTT.

The rearrangement uses TRBV3-1 (or the pseudogene TRBV3-2) and TRBJ1-5; a weak D match, TRBD1 (5 bases). CDR3 size: 15 residues. Per the germline V gene, CDR1 is LGHDT and CDR2 is YNNKEL (reference sequence). V lost 4 bases, J lost 1 base, and 11 bases lay in between. CDR3 in amino acids: CASSLGHISNQPQHF. The DNA for the CDR3 is TGTGCCAGCAGCCTGGGGCACATCAGCAATCAGCCCCAGCATTTT.

The genes are TRBV5-1 and TRBJ2-2, with a weak D call TRBD1 (6 bases). Germline CDR1 is SGHRS and CDR2 is YFSETQ. Trimming pared 0 bases from V and 5 bases from J, leaving 8 bases between. CDR3 length: 14 residues. The CDR3 nucleotides read TGCGCCAGCAGCTTGGACAGGGAAACCGGGGAGCTGTTTTTT. Encoded protein: CASSLDRETGELFF.

The chain links TRBV19 to TRBJ2-6; 10 bases are a match to TRBD1. After removal of 10 bases from V and 3 bases from J, the junction contained 9 bases not matched to a gene. From germline, CDR1 is LNHDA and CDR2 SQIVND (reference sequence). The CDR3 runs 16 residues. This CDR3 reads CATQRGQGFGANVLTF. The DNA of the CDR3 is TGTGCCACCCAGAGGGGACAGGGGTTTGGGGCCAACGTCCTGACTTTC.

V gene TRBV6-2 or TRBV6-3 combines with J gene TRBJ1-2; 7 bases fit TRBD1. Germline values: CDR1 MNHEY, CDR2 SVGEGT. The CDR3 covers 12 residues. Trimming cost V 6 bases and J 6 bases; bases outside gene matches: 4. CDR3 in DNA: TGTGCCAGCAGCCCAGGGGGAGATGGCTACACCTTC. Translated: CASSPGGDGYTF.

CDR3 residues: CASSRLSYGLGTDTQYF. The CDR3 DNA follows: TGTGCCAGCAGCCGACTCTCGTACGGGCTAGGTACAGATACGCAGTATTTT. The rearrangement joins TRBV6-6 to TRBJ2-3; no definite D call. The CDR3 is made up of 17 amino acids. Germline CDR1 is MNHNY and CDR2 is SVGAGI (reference sequence). The V gene lost 6 bases and the J gene lost 3 bases, with 22 bases spanning the gap.

The chain has TRBV30 and TRBJ2-6; D perhaps matches TRBD1 (6 bases). CDR1 is GTSNPN, CDR2 SVGIG, per germline (reference sequence). The CDR3 sequence is 14 residues long. Trimming took off 6 bases at V and 4 bases at J, with 13 bases between the two ends. In DNA, the CDR3 is TGTGCCTGTTTCAGGGGTTCCGGGGCCAACGTCCTGACTTTC. The encoded protein is CACFRGSGANVLTF.

V and J are TRBV27 and TRBJ1-1, with D perhaps TRBD1 (5 bases). The CDR3 extends over 17 amino acids. V lost 7 bases and J 1 base, leaving 22 bases between the germline ends. The V gene's germline CDR1 is MNHEY and CDR2 SMNVEV (reference sequence). In nucleotides, the CDR3 is TGTGCCAGCACTACATTCAGGGAAGCGCGGGCGAACACTGAAGCTTTCTTT. Translation: CASTTFREARANTEAFF.

This chain links TRBV21-1 with TRBJ1-5. TRBV21-1 is reported as a pseudogene. The CDR3 has 16 amino acids. CDR3 protein: CASSKSPHYSNQPQHF. In DNA, the CDR3 is TGTGCCAGCAGCAAAAGCCCACACTATAGCAATCAGCCCCAGCATTTT.

The rearrangement joins TRBV30 to TRBJ1-6; D ambiguous. Germline values: CDR1 GTSNPN, CDR2 SVGIG (reference sequence). Trimming pared 3 bases from V and 6 bases from J, leaving 18 bases between. The CDR3 consists of 16 residues. This CDR3 is CAWRFLDGASNSPLHF. The CDR3 DNA is TGTGCCTGGAGATTTTTGGACGGTGCTTCTAATTCACCCCTCCACTTT.